Below, 23 T cell receptor beta chains from the same sample are listed, as sequenced in a study. These reads were obtained on an Illumina MiSeq. The public reads were reanalyzed by TCRdb: fastp trimming at Q25, MiXCR alignment, in-frame beta chains only. Every CDR3 protein is listed once, alongside the most common genes and DNA of its rows. The sample includes fewer than 4,500 distinct CDR3 sequences, with 9.5% to 10% observed a single time. The biggest ten clones account for 6.3% of the sample. Sequencing was performed on CD4+ T cells from synovial fluid. These receptors came from a human donor with rheumatoid arthritis.

This clonotype is categorized as large. The genes are TRBV6-2 or TRBV6-3 and TRBJ1-5, with 10 bases fitting TRBD1. This CDR3 comprises 18 residues. Looked up from germline, CDR1 is MNHEY and CDR2 is SVGEGT. Unmatched junction bases numbered 12, after V lost 3 bases and J lost 4 bases. The CDR3 sequence: CASSYRTGQGDLNQPQHF. Written as DNA, the CDR3 is TGTGCCAGCAGTTATAGGACCGGACAGGGGGATTTGAATCAGCCCCAGCATTTT.

This clonotype is labeled as medium-sized. The J gene is TRBJ2-2, the V gene TRBV7-8, with D hard to call. The germline V gene encodes CDR1 SGHVS and CDR2 FQNEAQ. Trimming took off 2 bases at V and 1 base at J, with 8 bases between the two ends. This CDR3 is 15 amino acids long. In DNA, the CDR3 is TGTGCCAGCAGCTTATCCACCATGAACACCGGGGAGCTGTTTTTT. Translated, it gives CASSLSTMNTGELFF.

This clonotype was detected a few times. The chain recombines TRBV19 with TRBJ2-7; 7 positions agree with TRBD2. Trimming at V came to 4 bases and at J to 0 bases, leaving 6 bases not matched to a gene. Per the germline V gene, CDR1 is LNHDA and CDR2 is SQIVND (reference sequence). There are 15 residues in the CDR3. The CDR3 region is CASSTLAATSYEQYF. The CDR3 bases are TGTGCCAGTAGTACTCTAGCGGCGACCTCCTACGAGCAGTACTTC. The full variable domain, with the rest looked up from reference TRBV19 and TRBJ2-7, is DGGITQSPKYLFRKEGQNVTLSCEQNLNHDAMYWYRQDPGQGLRLIYYSQIVNDFQKGDIAEGYSVSREKKESFPLTVTSAQKNPTAFYLCASSTLAATSYEQYFGPGTRLTVT.

This clonotype was observed at least ten times. This chain joins TRBV7-2 and TRBJ2-3; D possibly matches TRBD1 or TRBD2 (5 bases each). Deletions cut 5 bases from V and 0 bases from J, with 18 bases between. CDR1 is SGHTA, CDR2 FQGNSA, per germline. CDR3 length equals 17 residues. CDR3 region: CASSRQSEARSTDTQYF. For the CDR3, the DNA is TGTGCCAGCAGCCGACAGTCGGAGGCCCGAAGCACAGATACGCAGTATTTT.

V gene TRBV19 combines with J gene TRBJ2-3; the match to TRBD1 covers 9 bases. This CDR3 has 16 amino acids. Germline V gene data show CDR1 as LNHDA and CDR2 as SQIVND (reference sequence). Losses at the gene ends were 3 bases for V and 4 bases for J; bases not matched to a gene: 8. The CDR3 spells CASSIGTGKSADTQYF. CDR3 nucleotides: TGTGCCAGTAGTATCGGGACAGGGAAATCAGCAGATACGCAGTATTTT.

The genes are TRBV3-1 and TRBJ1-2, with D possibly matching TRBD1 (5 bases). Trimming took off 4 bases at V and 4 bases at J, with 13 bases between the two ends. This CDR3 is built from 14 residues. From germline, CDR1 is LGHDT and CDR2 YNNKEL (reference sequence). In DNA form, the CDR3 reads TGTGCCAGCAGCCCCTTCGGGGCCCGCTATGGCTACACCTTC. Its translation is CASSPFGARYGYTF.

This clonotype is termed medium-sized. This chain links TRBV5-1 with TRBJ2-7; a possible D gene is TRBD1 (7 bases). This CDR3 is 16 amino acids long. Between the trimmed V and J ends, which lost 4 bases and 0 bases, there was a span of 17 bases. Looked up from germline, CDR1 is SGHRS and CDR2 is YFSETQ. CDR3 DNA sequence: TGCGCCAGCAGCACGGTGACAGGGACTTACTCCTACGAGCAGTACTTC. It specifies CASSTVTGTYSYEQYF.

J is TRBJ1-1 and V is TRBV7-2, with D uncertain. From germline, CDR1 is SGHTA and CDR2 FQGNSA. The CDR3 extends over 14 amino acids. V lost 2 bases and J lost 2, with 9 bases in between. CDR3 nucleotide sequence: TGTGCCAGCAGCTTAAGCTCCTTTAACACTGAAGCTTTCTTT. Its protein is CASSLSSFNTEAFF.

This clonotype is medium-sized within its sample. This chain joins TRBV7-2 and TRBJ1-2, with unresolved D. CDR3 length: 17 amino acids. V was clipped by 0 bases and J by 3 bases, with 17 bases between them. CDR1 is SGHTA, CDR2 FQGNSA, per germline. The CDR3 nucleotides are TGTGCCAGCAGCTTAGCGCCCAGCAGTTCTGGCGACTATGGCTACACCTTC. Protein product: CASSLAPSSSGDYGYTF.

In its sample, this clonotype is medium-sized. The genes are TRBV5-4 and TRBJ2-1; TRBD1 matches at 9 bases. The V and J ends lost 3 bases and 8 bases, in that order; junction bases with no gene match: 12. This CDR3 spans 16 amino acids. Germline CDR1 is SGHNT and CDR2 is YYREEE (reference sequence). The CDR3: CASSSQLGTGFDEQFF. CDR3 in DNA: TGTGCCAGCAGCTCTCAACTTGGGACAGGGTTCGATGAGCAGTTCTTC. Complete variable domain (other parts from reference TRBV5-4 and TRBJ2-1): ETGVTQSPTHLIKTRGQQVTLRCSSQSGHNTVSWYQQALGQGPQFIFQYYREEENGRGNFPPRFSGLQFPNYSSELNVNALELDDSALYLCASSSQLGTGFDEQFFGPGTRLTVL.

This clonotype counts as medium-sized. This chain links TRBV5-1 with TRBJ2-1, with TRBD2 identical over 13 bases. This CDR3 is 16 amino acids long. Trimming removed 4 bases from V and 13 bases from J; junction bases left unmatched: 14. Germline V gene data show CDR1 as SGHRS and CDR2 as YFSETQ. As DNA, the CDR3 is TGCGCCAGCAGCCAAACCGGGACTAGCGGGACGGGTATTCAGTTCTTC. Translating gives CASSQTGTSGTGIQFF.

This rearrangement joins TRBV9 to TRBJ2-1; TRBD2 matches at 10 bases. CDR1 and CDR2 (germline): SGDLS, YYNGEE. This CDR3 spans 14 amino acids. After removal of 4 bases from V and 10 bases from J, the junction contained 8 bases not matched to a gene. CDR3 residues: CASSRGLAGVEQFF. CDR3 nucleotide sequence: TGTGCCAGCAGCAGAGGGCTAGCGGGAGTAGAGCAGTTCTTC.

At least ten counts were recorded for this clonotype. The chain is built from TRBV19 and TRBJ2-5, with 7 positions matching TRBD1. CDR1 is LNHDA and CDR2 is SQIVND in the germline V gene (reference sequence). CDR3 length: 12 residues. V lost 9 bases to trimming and J lost 2 bases; unmatched junction nucleotides: 3. The CDR3 DNA is TGTGCCAGCTCGGGACAGCAAGAGACCCAGTACTTC. Protein: CASSGQQETQYF.

This clonotype is labeled medium-sized (0.01 to 0.1%). The genes are TRBV5-1 and TRBJ2-7; D tentatively reads TRBD1 or TRBD2 (5 bases each). The CDR3 extends over 15 amino acids. CDR1 is SGHRS, CDR2 YFSETQ, per germline. Trimming stripped 0 bases from V and 3 bases from J, with 13 bases between. The CDR3 nucleotides are TGCGCCAGCAGCTTGGCCGGGGCTACCCTCTACGAGCAGTACTTC. Translating it yields CASSLAGATLYEQYF.

This clonotype is categorized as medium-sized. V and J are TRBV7-2 and TRBJ2-7; D is unresolved. CDR3 length equals 14 residues. The germline gives CDR1 SGHTA, CDR2 FQGNSA. With 1 base removed from V and 3 bases from J, the gap between germline ends came to 10 bases. The CDR3 sequence is CASSLGQPLYEQYF. The CDR3 DNA follows: TGTGCCAGCAGCTTAGGACAACCTCTCTACGAGCAGTACTTC.

By share, this clonotype counts as medium-sized. The rearrangement uses TRBV7-3 and TRBJ2-3; D not resolved. Germline V CDR1 and CDR2: SGHTA, FQGTGA. CDR3 length: 13 residues. V lost 2 bases, J lost 5 bases, and 8 bases lay in between. This chain's CDR3 is CASSLGPGDTQYF. The CDR3 DNA sequence: TGTGCCAGCAGCTTAGGGCCGGGAGATACGCAGTATTTT.

This clonotype is medium-sized by share. This sequence joins TRBV20-1 and TRBJ2-7, with D possibly matching TRBD1 (6 bases). V gave up 0 bases and J gave up 7 bases, with 16 bases separating them. This CDR3 has 14 residues. In germline, CDR1 is DFQATT, CDR2 SNEGSKA (reference sequence). The CDR3 coding sequence is TGCAGTGCTAGAGACAGGGGAACAATGGGGGAGCAGTACTTC. Protein: CSARDRGTMGEQYF.

This clonotype was observed at least ten times. Here the CDR3 DNA reads TGCAGTGCTAGTCCGGGGACTAGCAGGCAAGAGACCCAGTACTTC. Translating it yields CSASPGTSRQETQYF. The V and J genes are TRBV20-1 and TRBJ2-5; 9 bases align to TRBD2. The CDR3 contains 15 residues. In germline, CDR1 is DFQATT, CDR2 SNEGSKA (reference sequence). With 3 bases clipped from V and 2 bases from J, the junction kept 7 bases outside the gene matches.

This clonotype is deemed large (0.1 to 1%). The chain uses TRBV6-1 and TRBJ2-1, with D possibly being TRBD1 (6 bases). CDR3 length: 15 residues. Germline CDR1 and CDR2: MNHNS and SASEGT. The V gene lost 2 bases and the J gene lost 2 bases, with 10 bases spanning the gap. The CDR3 DNA sequence: TGTGCCAGCAGTGAAAGTCCAGGGGCCTACAATGAGCAGTTCTTC. It specifies CASSESPGAYNEQFF.

This clonotype came up many times. The chain uses TRBV20-1 and TRBJ2-7; 7 positions match TRBD1. The length of the CDR3 is 12 residues. CDR1 DFQATT and CDR2 SNEGSKA come from the germline V gene (reference sequence). The CDR3 DNA reads TGCAGCCCAACACGGGACAGCTACGAGCAGTACTTC. Encoded protein: CSPTRDSYEQYF.

This chain joins TRBV14 and TRBJ2-1; 8 nucleotides align to TRBD1. Germline V lookup: CDR1 SGHDN, CDR2 FVKESK. V was clipped by 3 bases and J by 7 bases; unmatched bases: 8. The CDR3 spans 15 residues. The chain's CDR3 is CASSHRTGPGNEQFF. As DNA, the CDR3 is TGTGCCAGCAGCCACCGGACAGGGCCTGGGAATGAGCAGTTCTTC.

This clonotype is judged medium-sized. V is TRBV7-2 and J is TRBJ1-6, with unresolved D. V lost 2 bases, J lost 8 bases, and 7 bases lay in between. CDR1 is SGHTA and CDR2 is FQGNSA in the germline V gene. This CDR3 is 13 amino acids long. Here the CDR3 DNA reads TGTGCCAGCAGCTTATCGGGATATTCACCCCTCCACTTT. Amino acids: CASSLSGYSPLHF.

This clonotype is classed as medium-sized (0.01 to 0.1%). The gene calls are TRBV20-1 and TRBJ1-2, with 8 bases lining up with TRBD1. Germline lookup yields CDR1 DFQATT and CDR2 SNEGSKA (reference sequence). The CDR3 is 15 amino acids. V shed 4 bases and J 8 bases; nucleotides not matched to a gene: 15. DNA of the CDR3: TGCAGTGCTAAGGGGACAGGCACATCGGGGAGGGGCTACACCTTC. Translation gives CSAKGTGTSGRGYTF.